This TCR beta chain was captured in a study of Ad26.COV2.S vaccination and SARS-CoV-2 variants. Study-wide results and limits: Spike-specific TCR breadth ran higher among vaccine recipients than placebo recipients. In TCR breadth and depth analyses, total T cell responses may have been underestimated.

CDR1 is SNHLY, CDR2 FYNNEI, per germline. Trimming took off 6 bases at V and 7 bases at J, with 25 bases between the two ends. CDR3 length: 16 residues. This clone was observed a few times. Antigen unknown. Method: immunoSEQ multiplex PCR; TCRdb's copy keeps in-frame clones and lacks some. The sample holds more than 150,000 clones, around 88% seen once. The chain carries TRBV2 and TRBJ2-7; TRBD1 is a possible D gene (5 bases). This specimen was peripheral blood, taken after recovery from COVID-19. This sequence was found in a human donor who had recovered from COVID-19. The DNA of the CDR3 is TGTGCCAGCAGCGAGTTGGGGCGTAGGGGCTACGGGGAGCAGTACTTC. This translates into CASSELGRRGYGEQYF. Complete variable domain (other parts from reference TRBV2 and TRBJ2-7): EPEVTQTPSHQVTQMGQEVILRCVPISNHLYFYWYRQILGQKVEFLVSFYNNEISEKSEIFDDQFSVERPDGSNFTLKIRSTKLEDSAMYFCASSELGRRGYGEQYFGPGTRLTVT.